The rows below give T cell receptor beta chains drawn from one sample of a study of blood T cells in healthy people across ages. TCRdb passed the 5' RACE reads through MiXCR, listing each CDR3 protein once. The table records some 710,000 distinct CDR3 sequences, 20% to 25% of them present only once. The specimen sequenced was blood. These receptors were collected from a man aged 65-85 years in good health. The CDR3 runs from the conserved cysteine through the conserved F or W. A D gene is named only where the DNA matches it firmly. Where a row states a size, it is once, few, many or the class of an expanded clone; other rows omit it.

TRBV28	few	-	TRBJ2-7	CASTAGNYEQYF	TGTGCCAGCACTGCGGGCAATTACGAGCAGTACTTC
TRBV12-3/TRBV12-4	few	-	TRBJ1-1	CASSFLGGRTEAFF	TGTGCCAGCAGTTTCCTCGGGGGGAGGACTGAAGCTTTCTTT
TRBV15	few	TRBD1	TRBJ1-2	CATSRDKDRDFLGYTF	TGTGCCACCAGCAGAGATAAAGACAGGGATTTTCTTGGCTACACCTTC
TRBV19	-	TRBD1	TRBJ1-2	CASRSQGEVYGYTF	TGTGCCAGTAGGAGCCAGGGGGAAGTCTATGGCTACACCTTC
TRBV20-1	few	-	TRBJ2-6	CSASTGGSGANVLTF	TGCAGTGCTAGTACTGGAGGCTCTGGGGCCAACGTCCTGACTTTC
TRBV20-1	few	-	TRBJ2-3	CSARVPPSTDTQYF	TGCAGTGCTAGGGTACCGCCCAGCACAGATACGCAGTATTTT
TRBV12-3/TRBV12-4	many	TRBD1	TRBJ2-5	CASSDRGYRETQYF	TGTGCCAGCAGCGACAGGGGATATCGGGAGACCCAGTACTTC
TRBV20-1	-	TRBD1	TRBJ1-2	CSARRDRAVYTF	TGCAGTGCTAGAAGGGACAGGGCGGTCTACACCTTC
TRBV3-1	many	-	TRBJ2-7	CASSQASYEQYF	TGTGCCAGCAGCCAAGCTTCCTACGAGCAGTACTTC
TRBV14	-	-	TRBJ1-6	CASSQDRINSPLHF	TGTGCCAGCAGCCAAGACAGGATTAATTCACCCCTCCACTTT
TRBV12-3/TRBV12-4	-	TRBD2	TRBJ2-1	CASSLLAGEVEQFF	TGTGCCAGCAGCCTACTAGCGGGAGAGGTTGAGCAGTTCTTC
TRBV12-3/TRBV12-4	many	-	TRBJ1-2	CASSLAHGYTF	TGTGCCAGCAGTTTAGCGCATGGCTACACCTTC
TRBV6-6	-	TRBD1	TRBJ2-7	CASSYSWTGTGGYEQYF	TGTGCCAGCAGTTACTCGTGGACAGGGACAGGGGGCTACGAGCAGTACTTC
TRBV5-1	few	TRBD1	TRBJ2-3	CASSAGPGQLSDTQYF	TGCGCCAGCAGCGCCGGACCGGGACAGCTGTCAGATACGCAGTATTTT
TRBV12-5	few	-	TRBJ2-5	CASGLYQETQYF	TGTGCTAGTGGTTTATACCAAGAGACCCAGTACTTC